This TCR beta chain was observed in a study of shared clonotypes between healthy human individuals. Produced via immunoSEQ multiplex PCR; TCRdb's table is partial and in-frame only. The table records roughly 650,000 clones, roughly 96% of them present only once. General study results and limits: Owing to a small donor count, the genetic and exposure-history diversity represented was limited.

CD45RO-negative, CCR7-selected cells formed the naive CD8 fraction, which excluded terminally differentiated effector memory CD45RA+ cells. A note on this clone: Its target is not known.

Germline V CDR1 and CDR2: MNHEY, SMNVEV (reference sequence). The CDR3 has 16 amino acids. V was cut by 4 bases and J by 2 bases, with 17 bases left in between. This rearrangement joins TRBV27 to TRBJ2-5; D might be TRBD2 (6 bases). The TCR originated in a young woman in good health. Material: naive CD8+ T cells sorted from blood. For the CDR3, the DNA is TGTGCCAGCAGTTCGTTACTAGCCCTGGGGCAAGAGACCCAGTACTTC. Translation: CASSSLLALGQETQYF.